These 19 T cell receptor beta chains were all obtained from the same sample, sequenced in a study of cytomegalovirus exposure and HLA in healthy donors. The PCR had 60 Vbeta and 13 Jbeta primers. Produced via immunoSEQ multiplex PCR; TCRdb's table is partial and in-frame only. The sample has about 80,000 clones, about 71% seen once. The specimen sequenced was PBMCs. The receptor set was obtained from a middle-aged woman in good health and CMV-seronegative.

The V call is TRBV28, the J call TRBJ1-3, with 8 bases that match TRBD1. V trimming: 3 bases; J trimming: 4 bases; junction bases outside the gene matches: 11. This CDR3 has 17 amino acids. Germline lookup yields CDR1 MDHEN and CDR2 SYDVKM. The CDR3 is CASSFAGDRSLGNTIYF. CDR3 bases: TGTGCCAGCAGTTTCGCGGGGGACAGGTCTCTGGGAAACACCATATATTTT.

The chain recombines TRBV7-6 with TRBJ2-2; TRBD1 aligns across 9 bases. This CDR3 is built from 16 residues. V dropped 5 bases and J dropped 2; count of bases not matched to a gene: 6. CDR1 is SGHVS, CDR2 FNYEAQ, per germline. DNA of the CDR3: TGTGCCAGCAGCGGTAACAGGGGGCGAAACACCGGGGAGCTGTTTTTT. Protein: CASSGNRGRNTGELFF.

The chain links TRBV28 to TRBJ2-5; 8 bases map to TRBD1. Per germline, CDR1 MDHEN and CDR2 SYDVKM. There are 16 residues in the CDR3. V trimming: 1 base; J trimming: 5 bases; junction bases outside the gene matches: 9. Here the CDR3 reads CASSLSGRGRWETQYF. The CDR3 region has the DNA TGTGCCAGCAGTTTATCTGGCAGGGGGCGGTGGGAGACCCAGTACTTC. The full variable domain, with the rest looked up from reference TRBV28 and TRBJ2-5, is DVKVTQSSRYLVKRTGEKVFLECVQDMDHENMFWYRQDPGLGLRLIYFSYDVKMKEKGDIPEGYSVSREKKERFSLILESASTNQTSMYLCASSLSGRGRWETQYFGPGTRLLVL.

CDR3 DNA sequence: TGTGCCATCAGGGGTCCGGGGTATAGGGCTGGGGCCAACGTCCTGACTTTC. Translating gives CAIRGPGYRAGANVLTF. The chain carries TRBV10-3 and TRBJ2-6; the D gene is possibly TRBD2 (5 bases). Germline values: CDR1 ENHRY, CDR2 SYGVKD. The germline V and J ends were trimmed by 6 bases and 2 bases, with 17 bases remaining between them. The CDR3 contains 17 residues.

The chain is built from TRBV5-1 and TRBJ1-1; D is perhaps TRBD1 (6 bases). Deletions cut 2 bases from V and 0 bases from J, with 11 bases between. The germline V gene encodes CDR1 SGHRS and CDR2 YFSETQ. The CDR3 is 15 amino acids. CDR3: CASSLGQPMNTEAFF. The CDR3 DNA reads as TGCGCCAGCAGCTTAGGACAGCCTATGAACACTGAAGCTTTCTTT.

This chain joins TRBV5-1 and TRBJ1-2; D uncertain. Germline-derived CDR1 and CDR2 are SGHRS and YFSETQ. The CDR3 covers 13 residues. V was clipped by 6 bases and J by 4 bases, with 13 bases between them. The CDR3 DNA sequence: TGCGCCAGCACCCCCACAAGTGGCTATGGCTACACCTTC. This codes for CASTPTSGYGYTF.

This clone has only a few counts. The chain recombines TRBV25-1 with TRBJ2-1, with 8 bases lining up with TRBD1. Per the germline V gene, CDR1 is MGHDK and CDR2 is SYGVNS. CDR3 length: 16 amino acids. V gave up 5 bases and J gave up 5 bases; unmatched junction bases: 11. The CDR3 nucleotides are TGTGCCAGCAGTTCAACGACAGGGGACCTAAACAATGAGCAGTTCTTC. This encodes CASSSTTGDLNNEQFF.

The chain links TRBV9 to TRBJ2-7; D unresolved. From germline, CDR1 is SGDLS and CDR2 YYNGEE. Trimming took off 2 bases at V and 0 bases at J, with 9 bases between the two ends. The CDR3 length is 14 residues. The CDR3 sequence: CASSVGQSSYEQYF. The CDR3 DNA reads TGTGCCAGCAGCGTGGGCCAAAGCTCCTACGAGCAGTACTTC.

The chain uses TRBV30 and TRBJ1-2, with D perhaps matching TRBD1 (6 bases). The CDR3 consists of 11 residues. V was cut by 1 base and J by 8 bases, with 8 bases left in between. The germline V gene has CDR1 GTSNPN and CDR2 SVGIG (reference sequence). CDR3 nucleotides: TGTGCCTGGAGTGAGGGGGTCGGCTACACCTTC. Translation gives CAWSEGVGYTF. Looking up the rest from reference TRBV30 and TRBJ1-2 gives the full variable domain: SQTIHQWPATLVQPVGSPLSLECTVEGTSNPNLYWYRQAAGRGLQLLFYSVGIGQISSEVPQNLSASRPQDRQFILSSKKLLLSDSGFYLCAWSEGVGYTFGSGTRLTVV.

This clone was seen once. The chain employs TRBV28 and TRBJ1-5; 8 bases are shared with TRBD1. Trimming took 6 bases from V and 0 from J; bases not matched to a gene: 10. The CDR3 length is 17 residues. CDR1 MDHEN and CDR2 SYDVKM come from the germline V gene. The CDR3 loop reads CASRRRTGRDSNQPQHF. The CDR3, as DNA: TGTGCCAGCAGACGAAGGACAGGGAGGGATAGCAATCAGCCCCAGCATTTT.

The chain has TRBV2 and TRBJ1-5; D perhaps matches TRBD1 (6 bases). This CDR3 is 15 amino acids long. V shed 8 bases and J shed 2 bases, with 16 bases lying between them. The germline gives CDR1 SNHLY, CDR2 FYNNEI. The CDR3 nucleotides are TGTGCCAGCGGAGGGGGGGCGCCTGGCAATCAGCCCCAGCATTTT. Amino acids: CASGGGAPGNQPQHF.

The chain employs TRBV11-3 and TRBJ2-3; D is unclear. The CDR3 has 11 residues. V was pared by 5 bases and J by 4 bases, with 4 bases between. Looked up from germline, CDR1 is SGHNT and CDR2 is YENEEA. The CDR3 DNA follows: TGTGCCAGCAGCCAGTCAGATACGCAGTATTTT. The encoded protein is CASSQSDTQYF.

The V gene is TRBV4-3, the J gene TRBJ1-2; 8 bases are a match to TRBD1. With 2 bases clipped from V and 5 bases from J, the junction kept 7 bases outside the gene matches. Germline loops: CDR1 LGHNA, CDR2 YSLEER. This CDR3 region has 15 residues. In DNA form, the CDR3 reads TGCGCCAGCAGCCAAACCCCGGGACAGGATTATGGCTACACCTTC. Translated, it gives CASSQTPGQDYGYTF.

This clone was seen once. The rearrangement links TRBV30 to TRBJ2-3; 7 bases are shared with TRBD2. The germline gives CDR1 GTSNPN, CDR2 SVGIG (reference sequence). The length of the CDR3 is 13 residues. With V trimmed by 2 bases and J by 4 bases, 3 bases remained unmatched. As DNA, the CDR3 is TGTGCCTGGAGTAGCGGGGATGCAGATACGCAGTATTTT. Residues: CAWSSGDADTQYF.

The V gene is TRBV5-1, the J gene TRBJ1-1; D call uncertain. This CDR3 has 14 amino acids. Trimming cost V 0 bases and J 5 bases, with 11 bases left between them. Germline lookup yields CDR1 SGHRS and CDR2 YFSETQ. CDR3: CASSLDGRGTEAFF. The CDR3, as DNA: TGCGCCAGCAGCTTGGATGGGCGGGGAACTGAAGCTTTCTTT.

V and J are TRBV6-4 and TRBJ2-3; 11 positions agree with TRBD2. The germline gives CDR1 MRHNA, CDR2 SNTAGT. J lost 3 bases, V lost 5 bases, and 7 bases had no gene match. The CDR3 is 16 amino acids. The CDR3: CASSPTSGGWTDTQYF. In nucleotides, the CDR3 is TGTGCCAGCAGTCCCACTAGCGGGGGATGGACAGATACGCAGTATTTT.

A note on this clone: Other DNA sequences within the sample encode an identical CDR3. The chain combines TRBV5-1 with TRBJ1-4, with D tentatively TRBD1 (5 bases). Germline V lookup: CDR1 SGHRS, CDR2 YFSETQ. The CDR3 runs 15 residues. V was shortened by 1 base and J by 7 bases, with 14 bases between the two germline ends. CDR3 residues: CASSLSRGWGEKLFF. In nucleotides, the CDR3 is TGCGCCAGCAGCTTGTCGCGGGGGTGGGGTGAAAAACTGTTTTTT.

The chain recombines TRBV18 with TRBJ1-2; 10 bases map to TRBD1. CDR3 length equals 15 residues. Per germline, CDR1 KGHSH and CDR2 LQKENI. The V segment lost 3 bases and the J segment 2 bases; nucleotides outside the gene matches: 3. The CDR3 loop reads CASSPGTGANYGYTF. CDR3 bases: TGTGCCAGCTCACCGGGGACAGGGGCGAACTATGGCTACACCTTC. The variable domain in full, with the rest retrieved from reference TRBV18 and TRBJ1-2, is NAGVMQNPRHLVRRRGQEARLRCSPMKGHSHVYWYRQLPEEGLKFMVYLQKENIIDESGMPKERFSAEFPKEGPSILRIQQVVRGDSAAYFCASSPGTGANYGYTFGSGTRLTVV.

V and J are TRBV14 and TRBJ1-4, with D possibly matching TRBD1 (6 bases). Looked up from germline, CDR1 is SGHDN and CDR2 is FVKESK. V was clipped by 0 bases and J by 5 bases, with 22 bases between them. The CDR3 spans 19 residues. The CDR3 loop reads CASSQEGYGGRDRNEKLFF. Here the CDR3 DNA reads TGTGCCAGCAGCCAAGAGGGGTATGGGGGCCGGGACCGGAATGAAAAACTGTTTTTT.